Presented here are 29 T cell receptor beta chains from one specimen sequenced in a study of blood T cells in healthy people across ages. A sample-barcoded 5' primer and a J-beta primer mix were used in a second PCR of roughly 6 to 11 cycles. TCRdb re-derived calls from the 5' RACE reads in MiXCR, one entry per CDR3 protein. The data contain about 1.4 million distinct CDR3 sequences, approximately 59% of them singletons. What was sequenced was blood. All receptors come from a man younger than 30 in good health.

The rearrangement joins TRBV12-5 to TRBJ2-1, with 10 bases lining up with TRBD1. Germline CDR1 is LGHNT and CDR2 is FRNRAP. J gave up 2 bases and V 6 bases, and 7 bases lay outside the gene matches. The CDR3 runs 16 residues. The CDR3 sequence: CASGRNGQGAYNEQFF. CDR3 sequence (DNA): TGTGCTAGTGGCCGAAACGGACAGGGGGCCTACAATGAGCAGTTCTTC.

To note about this clonotype: One end of the junction varies from germline; a read error may be responsible. The chain is built from TRBV6-5 and TRBJ1-2; a weak D match, TRBD1 (5 bases). CDR1 is MNHEY and CDR2 is SVGAGI in the germline V gene. This CDR3 is built from 13 residues. CDR3 region: CASSDSGTNGYTF. CDR3 in DNA: TGTGCCAGCAGTGACTCAGGGACTAACGGCTACACCTTC.

The V call is TRBV7-9, the J call TRBJ2-4; D unclear. Germline CDR1 SEHNR, CDR2 FQNEAQ (reference sequence). Trimming left V 2 bases short and J 8 bases short, with 13 bases between. The CDR3 totals 14 residues. The CDR3 DNA reads TGTGCCAGCAGCTTACTTATAGGGCAAGACATTCAGTACTTC. Amino acids: CASSLLIGQDIQYF. Based on the CDR3 plus reference TRBV7-9 and TRBJ2-4, the full variable domain is DTGVSQNPRHKITKRGQNVTFRCDPISEHNRLYWYRQTLGQGPEFLTYFQNEAQLEKSRLLSDRFSAERPKGSFSTLEIQRTEQGDSAMYLCASSLLIGQDIQYFGAGTRLSVL.

The V gene is TRBV20-1, the J gene TRBJ2-7; 9 bases map to TRBD2. The V gene's germline CDR1 is DFQATT and CDR2 SNEGSKA (reference sequence). The CDR3 is 16 residues long. V was pared by 6 bases and J by 4 bases, with 16 bases of the junction left unmatched. The DNA for the CDR3 is TGCAGTGCGGACGCATCTCTGGCGGGAGGGCTTTACGAGCAGTACTTC. Translating it yields CSADASLAGGLYEQYF.

The V and J genes are TRBV4-1 and TRBJ1-1; D is uncertain. This CDR3 region has 17 residues. Germline V gene sequence: CDR1 MGHRA, CDR2 YSYEKL. Trimming stripped 3 bases from V and 0 bases from J, with 17 bases between. CDR3: CASSHSRGTSMNTEAFF. CDR3 DNA: TGCGCCAGCAGCCACTCCCGGGGTACATCTATGAACACTGAAGCTTTCTTT.

The rearrangement uses TRBV7-2 and TRBJ2-4; D possibly uses TRBD1 or TRBD2 (6 bases each). Trimming cost V 6 bases and J 10 bases, with 19 bases left between them. Germline values: CDR1 SGHTA, CDR2 FQGNSA. The CDR3 consists of 14 residues. The CDR3 spells CASSQGRAREIQYF. DNA for the CDR3: TGTGCCAGCAGTCAGGGGCGGGCCCGGGAGATTCAGTACTTC.

The chain carries TRBV4-2 and TRBJ2-7; the D is unclear. V lost 4 bases to trimming and J lost 1 base, with 14 bases between them. This CDR3 contains 15 residues. CDR1 LGHNA and CDR2 YNFKEQ come from the germline V gene. CDR3 sequence (DNA): TGTGCCAGCAGCCCCGCATGGGATTGGTCCTACGAGCAGTACTTC. This translates into CASSPAWDWSYEQYF.

The chain uses TRBV20-1 and TRBJ2-1; 7 bases line up with TRBD2. This CDR3 is built from 17 residues. CDR1 is DFQATT, CDR2 SNEGSKA, per germline (reference sequence). J lost 2 bases, V lost 1 base, and 11 bases had no gene match. The CDR3 bases are TGCAGTGCTAGAGGGGAATACGGGGGGACTGCCTACAATGAGCAGTTCTTC. Translated: CSARGEYGGTAYNEQFF.

The chain combines TRBV7-2 with TRBJ2-7, with D unresolved. The CDR3 sequence is 14 residues long. CDR1 SGHTA and CDR2 FQGNSA come from the germline V gene. V lost 4 bases and J lost 2, with 12 bases in between. This chain's CDR3 is CASSSGPAAYEQYF. The CDR3 DNA reads TGTGCCAGCAGCTCTGGTCCCGCCGCCTACGAGCAGTACTTC. Drawing the rest from reference TRBV7-2 and TRBJ2-7, the complete variable domain is GAGVSQSPSNKVTEKGKDVELRCDPISGHTALYWYRQSLGQGLEFLIYFQGNSAPDKSGLPSDRFSAERTGGSVSTLTIQRTQQEDSAVYLCASSSGPAAYEQYFGPGTRLTVT.

This clonotype has more than one count but fewer than ten. The chain combines TRBV6-2 or TRBV6-3 with TRBJ2-7; 8 bases line up with TRBD2. Trimming removed 6 bases from V and 3 bases from J; junction bases left unmatched: 10. Germline V lookup: CDR1 MNHEY, CDR2 SVGEGT. The CDR3 is made up of 15 amino acids. DNA of the CDR3: TGTGCCAGCAGCGTTATAGCGGGGAGCAACTACGAGCAGTACTTC. Encoded protein: CASSVIAGSNYEQYF.

This clonotype has only a few counts. The chain links TRBV7-9 to TRBJ2-1; 9 bases fit TRBD2. The germline V gene has CDR1 SEHNR and CDR2 FQNEAQ (reference sequence). J lost 9 bases, V lost 5 bases, and 11 bases had no gene match. The CDR3 is made up of 15 amino acids. The CDR3 DNA is TGTGCCAGCAGCCCCCCAGTAGCGGGAGCTATTGAGCAGTTCTTC. Amino acids: CASSPPVAGAIEQFF.

This clonotype was counted a single time. The chain is built from TRBV20-1 and TRBJ2-7; TRBD2 matches 7 bases. The CDR3 length is 16 residues. V lost 8 bases, J lost 3 bases, and 19 bases stayed unmatched. CDR1 and CDR2 from the germline V gene are DFQATT and SNEGSKA (reference sequence). CDR3 region: CSTRPISGAGVYEQYF. The CDR3 bases are TGCAGTACCAGGCCTATAAGCGGGGCCGGGGTCTACGAGCAGTACTTC.

The chain carries TRBV6-1 and TRBJ2-7; D uncertain. The germline V gene encodes CDR1 MNHNS and CDR2 SASEGT. This CDR3 is built from 10 residues. Trimming left V 3 bases short and J 9 bases short, with 6 bases between. Here the CDR3 reads CASSEGRQYF. In DNA form, the CDR3 reads TGTGCCAGCAGTGAGGGTAGGCAGTACTTC.

V gene TRBV4-1 combines with J gene TRBJ2-1; TRBD2 agrees at 9 bases. The CDR3 has 14 amino acids. V dropped 8 bases and J dropped 4; count of bases not matched to a gene: 6. Germline values: CDR1 MGHRA, CDR2 YSYEKL. The CDR3 spells CASQQTSGYNEQFF. For the CDR3, the DNA is TGCGCCAGCCAACAGACTAGCGGATACAATGAGCAGTTCTTC.

This chain joins TRBV24-1 and TRBJ2-1, with 7 bases identical to TRBD2. Germline-derived CDR1 and CDR2 are KGHDR and SFDVKD. This CDR3 has 16 residues. V trimming: 5 bases; J trimming: 9 bases; junction bases outside the gene matches: 15. This CDR3 reads CATSAGTSAKTTEQFF. The CDR3 nucleotides read TGTGCCACCAGTGCGGGAACTAGCGCCAAGACCACTGAGCAGTTCTTC.

The rearrangement links TRBV7-9 to TRBJ1-1; D is undetermined. In germline, CDR1 is SEHNR, CDR2 FQNEAQ (reference sequence). This CDR3 contains 14 residues. Trimming pared 6 bases from V and 1 base from J, leaving 12 bases between. For the CDR3, the DNA is TGTGCCAGCAGTCTACCTAGGGAGAACACTGAAGCTTTCTTT. Amino acid sequence: CASSLPRENTEAFF.

The chain links TRBV29-1 to TRBJ2-5; D not certain. V lost 3 bases to trimming and J lost 0 bases, with 14 bases between them. The germline V gene has CDR1 SQVTM and CDR2 ANQGSEA. This CDR3 comprises 15 residues. The DNA for the CDR3 is TGCAGCGTTGATTTAGGGATAACGGACCAAGAGACCCAGTACTTC. It encodes CSVDLGITDQETQYF.

This chain uses TRBV29-1 with TRBJ2-7, with D possibly TRBD1 on 5 matching bases. The CDR3 runs 16 residues. V lost 0 bases, J lost 0 bases, and 15 bases lay in between. The germline V gene has CDR1 SQVTM and CDR2 ANQGSEA. CDR3: CSVEDRTGPLSYEQYF. The CDR3 DNA is TGCAGCGTTGAAGATCGTACAGGTCCCCTCTCCTACGAGCAGTACTTC.

The genes are TRBV11-3 and TRBJ2-7; 7 bases align to TRBD1. The germline gives CDR1 SGHNT, CDR2 YENEEA. V gave up 5 bases and J gave up 3 bases; unmatched junction bases: 7. This CDR3 region has 14 residues. The DNA for the CDR3 is TGTGCCAGCAGCGGGACCGGGACAGACTACGAGCAGTACTTC. Its translation: CASSGTGTDYEQYF.

The chain carries TRBV2 and TRBJ1-2, with a possible D match to TRBD1 (6 bases). The V end was cut by 7 bases, the J end by 3 bases, with 21 bases between. CDR3 length: 16 amino acids. The V gene's germline CDR1 is SNHLY and CDR2 FYNNEI. The chain's CDR3 is CASTPVGDTSYYGYTF. As DNA, the CDR3 is TGTGCCAGCACCCCAGTGGGGGACACCAGTTACTATGGCTACACCTTC.

The J gene is TRBJ2-7, the V gene TRBV7-9, with 7 bases lining up with TRBD1. Germline V gene lookup returns CDR1 SEHNR and CDR2 FQNEAQ (reference sequence). This CDR3 has 13 residues. The ends lost 5 bases at V and 5 bases at J; junction bases unmatched: 6. CDR3 sequence: CASSKDRYDEQYF. The CDR3 DNA is TGTGCCAGCAGCAAGGACAGGTACGACGAGCAGTACTTC. Using reference TRBV7-9 and TRBJ2-7 for the parts outside the CDR3, the full variable domain is DTGVSQNPRHKITKRGQNVTFRCDPISEHNRLYWYRQTLGQGPEFLTYFQNEAQLEKSRLLSDRFSAERPKGSFSTLEIQRTEQGDSAMYLCASSKDRYDEQYFGPGTRLTVT.

The chain uses TRBV6-2 or TRBV6-3 and TRBJ1-5; 8 bases map to TRBD1. This CDR3 comprises 13 residues. Germline CDR1 is MNHEY and CDR2 is SVGEGT. Trimming at V came to 6 bases and at J to 5 bases, leaving 3 bases not matched to a gene. This chain's CDR3 is CASRQGGDQPQHF. The DNA for the CDR3 is TGTGCCAGCAGACAGGGGGGGGATCAGCCCCAGCATTTT.

The chain links TRBV7-6 to TRBJ2-7, with 8 bases lining up with TRBD2. This CDR3 has 15 amino acids. Trimming cost V 5 bases and J 1 base; bases outside gene matches: 7. Germline assignment: CDR1 SGHVS and CDR2 FNYEAQ. The CDR3 nucleotides are TGTGCCAGCAGCCGGAGACTAGCGCCGTCCTACGAGCAGTACTTC. This sequence encodes CASSRRLAPSYEQYF.

This chain uses TRBV7-9 with TRBJ2-1; D is unresolved. Per the germline V gene, CDR1 is SEHNR and CDR2 is FQNEAQ (reference sequence). The CDR3 is made up of 11 amino acids. V lost 10 bases and J 9 bases, leaving 13 bases between the germline ends. The CDR3 coding sequence is TGTGCCACGGAATTGGGCTCTGAGCAGTTCTTC. Its translation is CATELGSEQFF.

V gene TRBV4-1 combines with J gene TRBJ2-3; D may be TRBD1 (6 bases). CDR3 length: 14 amino acids. Per the germline V gene, CDR1 is MGHRA and CDR2 is YSYEKL. The V and J ends lost 4 bases and 3 bases respectively, with 11 bases between them. CDR3 sequence reads: CASSRTGQTDTQYF. The CDR3 coding sequence is TGCGCCAGCAGCCGCACAGGGCAGACAGATACGCAGTATTTT.

The chain recombines TRBV18 with TRBJ2-3; TRBD1 or TRBD2 may be the D gene (6 bases each). Germline loops: CDR1 KGHSH, CDR2 LQKENI. The CDR3 runs 13 residues. V dropped 0 bases and J dropped 8 bases, with 9 bases sitting between them. CDR3 loop: CASSPPSGATQYF. The CDR3 DNA reads TGTGCCAGCTCACCACCTTCGGGGGCTACGCAGTATTTT.

This clonotype was observed a few times. The chain couples TRBV4-3 to TRBJ2-3, with unresolved D. V lost 0 bases and J lost 4, with 17 bases in between. The CDR3 consists of 17 residues. CDR1 and CDR2 from the germline V gene are LGHNA and YSLEER. The CDR3 reads CASSQETPIGSADTQYF. CDR3 in DNA: TGCGCCAGCAGCCAAGAAACCCCCATAGGGTCCGCAGATACGCAGTATTTT.

This clonotype has only one observation. The V and J genes are TRBV6-4 and TRBJ2-3; 10 bases line up with TRBD1. The V gene's germline CDR1 is MRHNA and CDR2 SNTAGT. The ends lost 10 bases at V and 5 bases at J; junction bases unmatched: 9. This CDR3 has 14 residues. DNA of the CDR3: TGTGCCACCTCGGGACAGGGGAGGCGAGATACGCAGTATTTT. This sequence encodes CATSGQGRRDTQYF.

The chain combines TRBV28 with TRBJ1-1; D is undetermined. Trimming cost V 2 bases and J 3 bases, with 10 bases left between them. Germline CDR1 MDHEN, CDR2 SYDVKM. The CDR3 has 14 amino acids. CDR3 in amino acids: CASSLVRAHTEAFF. The CDR3 nucleotides read TGTGCCAGCAGTTTAGTGAGGGCCCACACTGAAGCTTTCTTT.